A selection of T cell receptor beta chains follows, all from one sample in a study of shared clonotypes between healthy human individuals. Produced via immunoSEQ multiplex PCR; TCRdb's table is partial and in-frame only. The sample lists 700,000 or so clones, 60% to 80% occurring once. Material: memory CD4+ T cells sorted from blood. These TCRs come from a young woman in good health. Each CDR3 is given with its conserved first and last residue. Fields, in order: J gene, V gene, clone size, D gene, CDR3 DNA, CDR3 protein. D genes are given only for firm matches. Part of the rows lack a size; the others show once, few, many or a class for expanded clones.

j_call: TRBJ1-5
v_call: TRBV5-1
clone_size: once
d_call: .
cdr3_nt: TGCGCCAGCAGCTTGGAAGCTGATCAGCCCCAGCATTTT
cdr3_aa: CASSLEADQPQHF

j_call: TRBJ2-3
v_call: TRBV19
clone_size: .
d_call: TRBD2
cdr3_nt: TGTGCCAGTAGTCCCCCCCCGGGACGCGGGGGAATGGATACGCAGTATTTT
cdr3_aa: CASSPPPGRGGMDTQYF

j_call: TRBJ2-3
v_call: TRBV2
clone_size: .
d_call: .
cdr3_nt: TGTGCCACCAGACGGGAGAGCACAGATACGCAGTATTTT
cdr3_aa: CATRRESTDTQYF

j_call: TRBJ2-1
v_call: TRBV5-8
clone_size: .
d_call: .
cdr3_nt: TGTGCCAGCAGGAACCGGCGGGGCATTGAGCAGTTCTTC
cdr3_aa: CASRNRRGIEQFF

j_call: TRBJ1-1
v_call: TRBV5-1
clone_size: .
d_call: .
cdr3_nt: TGCGCCAGCAGCTTGGCCTTCAGGATGAACACTGAAGCTTTCTTT
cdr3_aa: CASSLAFRMNTEAFF

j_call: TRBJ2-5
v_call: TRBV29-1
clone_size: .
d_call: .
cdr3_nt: TGCAGCGCCAGCTTATGGCCTAACAAGAGGGAGACCCAGTACTTC
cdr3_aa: CSASLWPNKRETQYF

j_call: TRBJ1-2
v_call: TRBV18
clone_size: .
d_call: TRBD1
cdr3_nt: TGTGCCAGCTCACTAGGACAGGGTGACGGCTACACCTTC
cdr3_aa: CASSLGQGDGYTF

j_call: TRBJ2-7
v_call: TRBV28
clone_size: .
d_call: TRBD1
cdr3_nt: TGTGCCAGCAGACCGACAGGGCCGGGGACGAAGGAGTACTTC
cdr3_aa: CASRPTGPGTKEYF

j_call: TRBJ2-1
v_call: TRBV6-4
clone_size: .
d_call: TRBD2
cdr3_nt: TGTGCCAGCAGTGACATGACAGGGACTAGCGGGAGTCTTAAGCAGTTCTTC
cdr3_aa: CASSDMTGTSGSLKQFF

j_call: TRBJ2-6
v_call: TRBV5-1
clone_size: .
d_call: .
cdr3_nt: TGCGCCAGCAGCATACTACCTCCGGGACCGATAAGCTCTGGGGCCAACGTCCTGACTTTC
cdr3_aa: CASSILPPGPISSGANVLTF

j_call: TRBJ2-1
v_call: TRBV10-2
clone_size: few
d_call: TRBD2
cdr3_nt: TGCGCCAGCAAGATTCCTAGCGGGGCCTACAATGAGCAGTTCTTC
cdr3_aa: CASKIPSGAYNEQFF

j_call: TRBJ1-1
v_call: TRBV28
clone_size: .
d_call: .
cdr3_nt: TGTGCCAGCAGTTTCAGGAGTCCGAACACTGAAGCTTTCTTT
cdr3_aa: CASSFRSPNTEAFF

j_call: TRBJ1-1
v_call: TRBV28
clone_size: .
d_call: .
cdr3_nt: TGTGCCAGCAGTTTTGGGCAGGGTGTGCTCTTT
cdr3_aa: CASSFGQGVLF

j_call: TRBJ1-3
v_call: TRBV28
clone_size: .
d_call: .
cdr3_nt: TGTGCCAGCCTCGGGGCGGGGGCTGGGGACTCTGGAAACACCATATATTTT
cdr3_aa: CASLGAGAGDSGNTIYF

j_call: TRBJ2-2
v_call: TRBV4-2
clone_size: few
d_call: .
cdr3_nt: TGTGCCAGCAGCCAAGGTGATAGGGACACCGGGGAGCTGTTTTTT
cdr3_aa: CASSQGDRDTGELFF

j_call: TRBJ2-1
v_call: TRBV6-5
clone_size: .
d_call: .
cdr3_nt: TGTGCCAGCAGTCCCCCGGGAGCCAGTTTCGATGAGCAGTTCTTC
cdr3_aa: CASSPPGASFDEQFF

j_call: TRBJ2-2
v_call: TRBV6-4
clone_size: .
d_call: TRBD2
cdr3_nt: TGTGCCAGCAGTCCGAGCGGGAGACCTGGTACCGGGGAGCTGTTTTTT
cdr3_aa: CASSPSGRPGTGELFF

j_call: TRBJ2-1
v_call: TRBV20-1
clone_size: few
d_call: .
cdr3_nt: TGCAGTGCTCCACTAGAGAATGAGCAGTTCTTC
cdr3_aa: CSAPLENEQFF